This T cell receptor (beta chain) comes out of a study of shared clonotypes between healthy human individuals. Germline V gene data show CDR1 as SEHNR and CDR2 as FQNEAQ (reference sequence). CDR3 length: 15 amino acids. Trimming cost V 5 bases and J 2 bases; bases outside gene matches: 7. TCRdb's table, derived via immunoSEQ multiplex PCR, lists solely in-frame clones and lacks some. The profile shows roughly 600,000 clones, 95% to 98% of them singletons. Naive CD8 cells, CD45RO-negative and positively selected for CCR7, excluded terminally differentiated effector memory CD45RA+ cells. The source material was naive CD8+ T cells sorted from blood. The chain is built from TRBV7-9 and TRBJ2-7, with 9 bases fitting TRBD1. The origin of this receptor is a man aged 30 to 39 in good health. This CDR3 is CASSTRQGVPYEQYF. The CDR3 bases are TGTGCCAGCAGCACCCGACAGGGGGTCCCCTACGAGCAGTACTTC. Looking up the rest from reference TRBV7-9 and TRBJ2-7 gives the full variable domain: DTGVSQNPRHKITKRGQNVTFRCDPISEHNRLYWYRQTLGQGPEFLTYFQNEAQLEKSRLLSDRFSAERPKGSFSTLEIQRTEQGDSAMYLCASSTRQGVPYEQYFGPGTRLTVT.